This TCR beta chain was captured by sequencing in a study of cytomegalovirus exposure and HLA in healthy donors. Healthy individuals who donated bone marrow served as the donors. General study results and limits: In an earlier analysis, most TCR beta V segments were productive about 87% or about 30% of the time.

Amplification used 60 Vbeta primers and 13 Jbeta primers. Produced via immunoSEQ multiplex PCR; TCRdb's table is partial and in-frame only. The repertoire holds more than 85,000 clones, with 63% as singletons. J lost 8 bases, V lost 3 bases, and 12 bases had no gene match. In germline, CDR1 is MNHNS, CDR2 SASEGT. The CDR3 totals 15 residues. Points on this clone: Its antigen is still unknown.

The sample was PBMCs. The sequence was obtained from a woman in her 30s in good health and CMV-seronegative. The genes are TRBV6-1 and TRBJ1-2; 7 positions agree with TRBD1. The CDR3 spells CASSDRQGGIDGYTF. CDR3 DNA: TGTGCCAGCAGTGACAGACAGGGTGGGATTGACGGCTACACCTTC.